The T cell receptor delta chain under discussion was sequenced for a study of Vδ1+ human thymocytes. Alphabeta T cells were depleted, then CD3+ Vdelta1+ Vdelta2- thymocytes were FACS-sorted. Study conclusions and caveats: Thymic TRG and TRD repertoires appeared highly polyclonal. Unexpected Vdelta2 sequences could cause misinterpretation of bulk repertoire data.

This clone was observed a few times. As yet, its antigen is unknown. V shed 2 bases, J shed 2 bases, and the junction held 15 bases outside the gene matches. Germline V gene lookup returns CDR1 TSWWSYY and CDR2 QGS. CDR3 length: 19 amino acids. The template was reverse-transcribed extracted RNA. Pooled V-gene forward primers with one constant-region reverse primer generated the CDR3 amplicons by multiplex PCR. With CATT, TCRdb re-called clones from the multiplex PCR reads. The data contain roughly 55,000 delta-chain clones, about 16% of them singletons. This chain connects TRDV1 to TRDJ1; 9 nucleotides align to TRDD3. The sequencing sample was made of Vdelta1+ gamma-delta thymocytes from the thymus. Specified subset: FACS-sorted CD3+ TCRalphabeta- TCRVdelta1+ TCRVdelta2- thymocytes. The TCR originated in a boy in the first two years of life who had congenital heart surgery. CDR3 amino acids: CALGEWGQYWGTTTDKLIF. The CDR3 DNA follows: TGTGCTCTTGGGGAATGGGGCCAATACTGGGGGACGACAACCGATAAACTCATCTTT.